This entry concerns a single T cell receptor beta chain. The antigen is undetermined. The data were obtained in a study of cytomegalovirus exposure and HLA in healthy donors. Method: immunoSEQ multiplex PCR; TCRdb's copy keeps in-frame clones and lacks some. Of about 100,000 clones in the sample, just under 95% are singletons; the top ten hold 0.89%. Points from the study as a whole: The majority of TCR sequences were rare, yet some public TCRs appeared in many donors.

Germline CDR1 MGHRA, CDR2 YSYEKL. The germline V and J ends were trimmed by 1 base and 5 bases, with 26 bases remaining between them. The CDR3 loop spans 19 amino acids. V is TRBV4-1 and J is TRBJ2-5; a weak D match, TRBD2 (6 bases). Sequenced: PBMCs. The receptor was derived from a woman under 30 in good health and CMV-seronegative. CDR3 nucleotides: TGCGCCAGCAGCCAAGTTATAATCCGGCTCTCGGGGGAAGGGGAGACCCAGTACTTC. It specifies CASSQVIIRLSGEGETQYF.